This TCR beta chain appears in the sequencing data of a study of beta chain features in type 1 diabetes (dated by TCRdb to the late 2010s). For the wider study: Mean age, gender distribution, total cell number and subset yield were not different between patients and healthy donors. Across all samples, some 100,000,000 sorted cells were examined, and cell number per subset correlated strongly with RNA yield. In the study, TCRB repertoires of sorted circulating CD4+ T cell subsets from recently diagnosed type 1 diabetes patients were compared with those of matched healthy donors. Naive and central memory subsets were obtained from all 30 or so donors, but regulatory and stem cell-like memory subsets were isolated from only 8 patients and about 8 healthy donors. The paper's findings and limits, for the study overall: A moderate but significant shortening of TCRB CDR3 length was observed in type 1 diabetes patients in all four CD4+ subsets. Naive, central memory and regulatory TCRB repertoires appeared more similar among patients than among healthy donors. Because the HLA sub-analyses included only small numbers of individuals, any influence of HLA type on TCRB rearrangement was left unresolved. Sequencing cDNA rather than genomic DNA could over-represent highly expressing activated cells, although activation and CD3 levels did not differ between groups. Patients with type 1 diabetes made fewer insertions and deleted more nucleotides at VDJ recombination sites, implying thymic rearrangement abnormalities. Shorter templates might be favored by PCR, yet because patient and control samples were amplified and corrected together, any such skew would affect both groups equally.

This clone has just a few counts. Its antigen target is currently unknown. No much larger clone is present one base from it, and per-base qualities are unavailable. The entire amount of isolated RNA was reverse transcribed using the High Capacity cDNA Reverse Transcription Kit, so the sequenced TCRB transcripts were expressed ones. Deep immunoSEQ sequencing was performed on naive, central memory and regulatory T cell samples, with an average of roughly 3.3 million total reads per sample. Sorted cells were lysed in RLT buffer and RNA was extracted with DNase-treated RNeasy Micro or Mini kits, depending on cell number. Each cell subset was processed separately to prevent cross-contamination, with patient and healthy donor samples processed together. TCRB sequences were amplified from cDNA with the immunoSEQ multiplex PCR, producing 87-bp fragments spanning the CDR3 region. Sequencing of the amplicons was done on the Illumina HiSeq platform. Per the source publication's procedure: Synthetic template baselines were used to correct PCR bias computationally, reads within Hamming distance 2 were collapsed, and singletons that could not be merged were discarded. Reads were aligned against IMGT to assign V, D and J genes, CDR3 length and insertions or deletions at six rearrangement sites. Clonotype counts were normalized to sorted cell number within each subset before computing true diversity and Gini coefficients with the tcR R package. Repertoire sharing was quantified using the overlap coefficient calculated on TCRB nucleotide sequences. As a proxy for the pre-selection repertoire, out-of-frame TCRB sequences from naive cells were analyzed. Not all clones reach the TCRdb copy of this immuneACCESS table, which keeps in-frame sequences only. Checked studies attribute under half of the gap to unresolved V genes and leave the rest unexplained. That table gives V, J and clone size, and the DNA gave D and trimming. This sample has about 900,000 clones in its table, and roughly 15% of those were observed once. 0.023% of the sample is taken by the ten largest.

V loses 6 bases of germline sequence and J loses 0 bases, and the interval between the two ends is 12 bases. CDR1 and CDR2 are read off the germline V gene as SQVTM and ANQGSEA. Taken from cysteine to phenylalanine, the CDR3 has 14 residues. Of the read, only the CDR3 DNA is kept; its 42 bases are in frame from base 1. Each donor gave one peripheral blood draw, averaging roughly 100 mL, which was collected into heparinised tubes. Naive, central memory, regulatory and stem cell-like memory CD4+ T cells were sorted on a BD FACSAria II using a panel including CD45RO, CCR7, CD25, CD127, CD95 and CD27. Purity was above 98% for every sorted population. PBMCs were separated immediately by Lymphoprep density gradient centrifugation and were stained directly, without being cultured. So that batch effects would be minimized, each experiment stained and sorted samples in pairs, pairing one healthy donor with one patient.

The sequenced sample consisted of naive CD4+ T cells from blood. The cell subset or site label here, explained by the study, means: true naive CD4+ T cells. The sequence joins TRBV29-1 to TRBJ1-3; tentative D gene TRBD1, with 5 bases matching. The TCR was taken from a woman under 30 in good health. For the CDR3, the sequence is CSVQRTLSGNTIYF. DNA sequence: TGCAGCGTACAGAGGACACTCTCTGGAAACACCATATATTTT.